This T cell receptor beta chain was recovered during a study of T cells in women clearing cervical HPV infection. The wider study: Case blood was drawn when the lesion was first found; control blood after infection became undetectable.

On this clone itself: The CDR3 end is not reached by the read, which stops 3 residues before it; the germline J gene fills it in.

The CDR3 runs to 19 residues. The ends lost 2 bases at V and 2 bases at J; junction bases unmatched: 15. The V gene's germline CDR1 is MNHEY and CDR2 SMNVEV (reference sequence). The data were produced by immunoSEQ multiplex PCR, yet TCRdb's version contains in-frame clones alone and is incomplete. The sample has 15,000 to 20,000 clones. All participants had a single incident cervical HPV16 infection, and prevalent HPV16 infections were excluded. This receptor was identified in a woman between 18 and 69 years old with a cervical HPV16 infection that either progressed to CIN3+ or cleared (not recorded which). Sequencing used blood buffy coat. The V call is TRBV27, the J call TRBJ2-7, with TRBD1 matching over 10 bases. CDR3 residues: CASSLRNEPGQGLTYEQYF. Incomplete CDR3 DNA: TGTGCCAGCAGTTTAAGAAACGAACCGGGACAGGGGTTAACCTACGAG.